This TCR beta chain was sequenced in a study of blood T cell repertoires in COVID-19. Looking at the study overall: PBMCs, B-cell-depleted T cells, or T cells were the source of the cDNA or gDNA that made up the material.

This CDR3 comprises 14 residues. The V end lost 6 bases, the J end lost 6 bases, and 20 bases lay between the germline ends. Germline V gene sequence: CDR1 SQVTM, CDR2 ANQGSEA. Participants were aged roughly 18 to 90 years, lived in 24 US areas, and enrolled virtually. Source study methods: How many nucleated cells were present was estimated from reference gene primer amplification. The repertoire was sequenced with immunoSEQ multiplex PCR; TCRdb's copy has only in-frame clones and lacks some. V and J calls and clone size are those listed in that table; D and trimming were worked out from the DNA. The sample lists 300,000 to 500,000 clones; roughly 90% were seen once.

The clonotype was recovered from a woman in her twenties or thirties with acute COVID-19. The chain is built from TRBV29-1 and TRBJ1-1; D is possibly TRBD1 (6 bases). Material for sequencing was PBMCs or T cells enriched from blood (not recorded which). The CDR3 region is CSVGGAGRSSEAFF. In DNA, the CDR3 is TGCAGCGTCGGGGGGGCAGGGAGGTCGTCTGAAGCTTTCTTT.